The entry below describes one T cell receptor (beta chain). The antigen is undetermined. The data stem from a study of T cells in Graves' hyperthyroidism and ophthalmopathy. Amplification of TCR beta CDR3 regions was performed using RNA transcripts as template. Using the HTBI primer set, a first-round RT-PCR was run on the TCR CDR3. TCRdb recomputed calls from the multiplex PCR reads with MiXCR, one row per CDR3 protein. The sample contains some 620,000 distinct CDR3 sequences, around 15% of which appear only once. The germline V gene encodes CDR1 ENHRY and CDR2 SYGVKD. Between the trimmed V and J ends, which lost 10 bases and 12 bases, there was a span of 16 bases. The CDR3 spans 11 residues. Graves' hyperthyroidism qualified as stable when ophthalmopathy did not progress within 18 months. Each diagnosis was grounded in clinical symptoms, serum thyroxine and TRAb, thyroid ultrasound, and orbital computed tomography.

Study-wide results and limits: The model's output predicted ophthalmopathy at a median of 6.5 months prior to onset. A model of 13 V-J pairs discriminated ophthalmopathy from stable hyperthyroidism.

V and J are TRBV10-3 and TRBJ2-1; a possible D gene is TRBD1 (5 bases). The TCR comes from a woman aged 25 to 39 with Graves' hyperthyroidism. Material: blood. CDR3 coding DNA: TGTGCCACAACCTGGGGCAGATGGCAGTTCTTC. This translates into CATTWGRWQFF.